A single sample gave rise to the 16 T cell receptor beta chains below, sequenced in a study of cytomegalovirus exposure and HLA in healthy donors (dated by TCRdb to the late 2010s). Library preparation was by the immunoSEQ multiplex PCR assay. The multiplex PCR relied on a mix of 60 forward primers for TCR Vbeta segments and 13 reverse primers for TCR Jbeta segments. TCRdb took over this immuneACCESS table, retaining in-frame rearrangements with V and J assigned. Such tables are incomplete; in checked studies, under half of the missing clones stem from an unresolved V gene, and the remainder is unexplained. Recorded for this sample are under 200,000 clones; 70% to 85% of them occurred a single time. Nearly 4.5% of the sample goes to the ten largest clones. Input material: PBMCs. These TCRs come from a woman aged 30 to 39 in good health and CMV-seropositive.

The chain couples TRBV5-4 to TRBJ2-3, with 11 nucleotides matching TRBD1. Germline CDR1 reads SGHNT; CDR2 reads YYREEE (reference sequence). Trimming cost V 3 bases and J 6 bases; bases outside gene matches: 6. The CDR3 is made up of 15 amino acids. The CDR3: CASSSGQGAWDTQYF. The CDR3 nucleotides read TGTGCCAGCAGCTCCGGACAGGGGGCGTGGGATACGCAGTATTTT.

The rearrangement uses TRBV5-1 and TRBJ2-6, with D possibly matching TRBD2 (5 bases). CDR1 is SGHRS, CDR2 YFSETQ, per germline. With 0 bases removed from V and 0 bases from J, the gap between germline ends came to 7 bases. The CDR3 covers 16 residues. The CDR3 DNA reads TGCGCCAGCAGCTTGGGGGAGAGCTCTGGGGCCAACGTCCTGACTTTC. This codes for CASSLGESSGANVLTF.

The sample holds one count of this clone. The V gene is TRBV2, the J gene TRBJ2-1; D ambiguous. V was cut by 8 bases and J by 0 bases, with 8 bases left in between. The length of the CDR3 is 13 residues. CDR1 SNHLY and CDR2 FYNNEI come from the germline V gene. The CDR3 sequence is CASGPASYNEQFF. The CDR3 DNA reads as TGTGCCAGCGGGCCTGCCTCCTACAATGAGCAGTTCTTC.

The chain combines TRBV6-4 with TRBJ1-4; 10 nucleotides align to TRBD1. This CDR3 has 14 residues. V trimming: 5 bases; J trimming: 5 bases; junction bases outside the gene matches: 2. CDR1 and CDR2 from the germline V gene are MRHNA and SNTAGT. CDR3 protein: CASSPGQGNEKLFF. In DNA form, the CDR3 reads TGTGCCAGCAGTCCGGGACAGGGGAATGAAAAACTGTTTTTT.

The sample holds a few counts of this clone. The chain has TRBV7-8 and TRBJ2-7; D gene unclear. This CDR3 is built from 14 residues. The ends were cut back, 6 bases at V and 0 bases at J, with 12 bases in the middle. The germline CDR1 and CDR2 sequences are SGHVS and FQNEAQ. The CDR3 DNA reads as TGTGCCAGCAGTTACGCAGCTAGCTCCTACGAGCAGTACTTC. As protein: CASSYAASSYEQYF.

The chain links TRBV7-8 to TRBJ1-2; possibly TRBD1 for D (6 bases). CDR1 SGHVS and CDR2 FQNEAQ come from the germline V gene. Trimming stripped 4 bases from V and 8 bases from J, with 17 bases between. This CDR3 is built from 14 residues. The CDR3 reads CASSSNRAGDGYTF. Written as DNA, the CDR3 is TGTGCCAGCAGCTCCAACCGGGCAGGGGACGGCTACACCTTC.

CDR3: CASRLPGGYEQYF. The CDR3 DNA sequence: TGTGCCAGCAGGCTTCCAGGAGGCTACGAGCAGTACTTC. The V gene is TRBV6-5, the J gene TRBJ2-7; perhaps TRBD2 as D (5 bases). CDR1 and CDR2 (germline): MNHEY, SVGAGI. There are 13 residues in the CDR3. The V and J ends lost 6 bases and 3 bases respectively, with 12 bases between them.

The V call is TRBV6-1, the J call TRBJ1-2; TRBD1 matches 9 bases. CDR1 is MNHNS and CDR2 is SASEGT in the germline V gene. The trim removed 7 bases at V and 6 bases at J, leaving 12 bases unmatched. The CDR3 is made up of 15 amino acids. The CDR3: CASTRTGVTLNGYTF. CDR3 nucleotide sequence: TGTGCCAGCACCAGGACAGGGGTCACCCTAAATGGCTACACCTTC.

This CDR3 is CASSEQAWRTGSPLHF. The CDR3 DNA reads TGTGCCAGCAGTGAACAAGCCTGGAGGACGGGTTCACCCCTCCACTTT. The gene calls are TRBV6-1 and TRBJ1-6; D not resolved. With 2 bases removed from V and 9 bases from J, the gap between germline ends came to 17 bases. Germline V lookup: CDR1 MNHNS, CDR2 SASEGT. This CDR3 contains 16 residues.

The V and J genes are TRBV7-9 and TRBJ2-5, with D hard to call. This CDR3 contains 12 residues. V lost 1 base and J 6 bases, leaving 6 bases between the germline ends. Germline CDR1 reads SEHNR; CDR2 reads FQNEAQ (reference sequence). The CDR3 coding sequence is TGTGCCAGCAGCTTAGGCTGGCAGACCCAGTACTTC. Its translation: CASSLGWQTQYF.

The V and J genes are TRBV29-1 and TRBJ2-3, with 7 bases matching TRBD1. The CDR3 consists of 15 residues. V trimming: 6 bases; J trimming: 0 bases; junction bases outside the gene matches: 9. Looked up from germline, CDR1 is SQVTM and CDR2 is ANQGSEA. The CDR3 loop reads CSVRRDSYSTDTQYF. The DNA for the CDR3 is TGCAGCGTCCGTAGGGACAGCTATAGCACAGATACGCAGTATTTT.

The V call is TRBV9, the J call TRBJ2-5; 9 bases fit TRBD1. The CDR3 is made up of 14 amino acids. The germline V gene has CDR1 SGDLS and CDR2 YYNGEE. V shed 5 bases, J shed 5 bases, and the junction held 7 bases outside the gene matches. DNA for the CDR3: TGTGCCAGCAGTTACAGGGGGCGGGGGGAGACCCAGTACTTC. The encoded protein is CASSYRGRGETQYF.

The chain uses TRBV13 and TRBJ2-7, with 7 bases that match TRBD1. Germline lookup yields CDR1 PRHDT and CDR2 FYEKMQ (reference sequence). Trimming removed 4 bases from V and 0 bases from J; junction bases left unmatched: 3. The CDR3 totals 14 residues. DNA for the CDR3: TGTGCCAGCAGCTGGGGACAGACCTCCTACGAGCAGTACTTC. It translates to CASSWGQTSYEQYF.

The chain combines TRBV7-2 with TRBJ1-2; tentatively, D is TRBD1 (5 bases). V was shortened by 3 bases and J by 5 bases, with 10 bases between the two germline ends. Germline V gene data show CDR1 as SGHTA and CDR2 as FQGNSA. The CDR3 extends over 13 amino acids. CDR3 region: CASSLGQYYGYTF. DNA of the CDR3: TGTGCCAGCAGCTTGGGGCAGTATTATGGCTACACCTTC.

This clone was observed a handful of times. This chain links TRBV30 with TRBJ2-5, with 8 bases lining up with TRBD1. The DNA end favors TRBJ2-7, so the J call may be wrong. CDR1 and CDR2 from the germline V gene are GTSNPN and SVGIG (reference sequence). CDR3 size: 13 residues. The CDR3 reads CAWSSQGAREQYF. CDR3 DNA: TGTGCCTGGAGCTCCCAGGGGGCGCGCGAGCAGTACTTC.

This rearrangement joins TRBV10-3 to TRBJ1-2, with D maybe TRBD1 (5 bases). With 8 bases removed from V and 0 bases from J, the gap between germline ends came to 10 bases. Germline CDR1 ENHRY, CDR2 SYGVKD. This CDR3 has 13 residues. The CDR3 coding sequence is TGTGCCATCGAGGACAAACCTAACTATGGCTACACCTTC. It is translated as CAIEDKPNYGYTF.